This T cell receptor beta chain came from a study of blood T cells in healthy people across ages. Study results and limitations: Naive T cell percentage by flow cytometry tracked strongly with beta diversity.

Trimming shortened V by 1 base and J by 4 bases, and 20 bases separated the two germline ends. Germline V CDR1 and CDR2: DFQATT, SNEGSKA (reference sequence). The length of the CDR3 is 16 residues. Donors were systemically healthy Caucasian individuals from Russia aged 6 to 90 years. Per-sample PBMC isolation yielded at least 6.5 million cells. Samples each had at least 6 micrograms of total RNA extracted. The authors ran a second PCR of about 7 to 11 cycles using a sample-barcoded 5' primer and a J-beta primer mix. One entry per CDR3 protein, called by TCRdb with MiXCR from the 5' RACE reads. The table includes about a million distinct CDR3 sequences, less than 45% detected once. This clonotype was counted ten times or more. Its matching antigen is unknown.

This TCR was sampled from a man aged 18 to 29 in good health. The rearrangement uses TRBV20-1 and TRBJ2-7, with D perhaps matching TRBD1 or TRBD2 (6 bases each). Sequences were obtained from blood. The DNA for the CDR3 is TGCAGTGCTAGAGCGCATTCGGGGGCTACTAGGTACGAGCAGTACTTC. This sequence encodes CSARAHSGATRYEQYF.